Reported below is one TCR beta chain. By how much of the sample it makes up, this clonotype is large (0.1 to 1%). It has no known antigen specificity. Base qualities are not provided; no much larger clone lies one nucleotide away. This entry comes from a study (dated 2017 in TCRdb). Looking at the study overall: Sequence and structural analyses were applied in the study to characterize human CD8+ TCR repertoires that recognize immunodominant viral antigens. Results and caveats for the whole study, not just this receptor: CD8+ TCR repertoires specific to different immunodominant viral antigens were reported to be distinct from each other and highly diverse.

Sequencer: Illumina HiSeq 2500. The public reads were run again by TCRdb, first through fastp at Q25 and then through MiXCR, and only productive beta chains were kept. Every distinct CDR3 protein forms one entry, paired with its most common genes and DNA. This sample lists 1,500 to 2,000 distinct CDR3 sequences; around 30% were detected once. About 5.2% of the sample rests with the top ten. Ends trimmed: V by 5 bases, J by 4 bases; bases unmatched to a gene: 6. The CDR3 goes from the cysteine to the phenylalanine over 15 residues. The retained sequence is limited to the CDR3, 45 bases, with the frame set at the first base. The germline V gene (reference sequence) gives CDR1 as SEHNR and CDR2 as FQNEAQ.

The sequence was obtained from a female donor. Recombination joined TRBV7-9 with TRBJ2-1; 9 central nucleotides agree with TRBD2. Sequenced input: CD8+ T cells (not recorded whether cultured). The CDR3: CASSISGGYYNEQFF. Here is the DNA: TGTGCCAGCAGCATTAGCGGGGGCTATTACAATGAGCAGTTCTTC.